This T cell receptor (beta chain) was profiled in a study of T-cell reconstitution after alpha-beta-depleted transplantation in children. Unique molecular identifiers were used in preparing the TCRbeta library. TCRdb analysed the PCR reads with MiXCR anew, one entry per CDR3 protein. Of around 380,000 distinct CDR3 sequences listed, approximately 10% are singletons. The CDR3 contains 14 residues. V was pared by 2 bases and J by 5 bases, with 5 bases of the junction left unmatched. CDR1 is LNHDA and CDR2 is SQIVND in the germline V gene (reference sequence). V is TRBV19 and J is TRBJ2-7, with 8 bases aligning to TRBD2. The sequence derives from a human donor who donated a stem cell graft to a child with acute myeloid leukemia. The sample in question was PBMCs from the stem cell graft donor, obtained from the stem cell graft. CDR3 DNA sequence: TGTGCCAGTAGTATAAACGGGAGGGCCAACGAGCAGTACTTC. Protein: CASSINGRANEQYF.